These T cell receptor beta chains were read from a single sample in a study of beta chain features in type 1 diabetes. Method: immunoSEQ multiplex PCR; TCRdb's copy keeps in-frame clones and lacks some. This sample has hundreds of thousands of clones, with approximately 10% found just once. The sequenced sample consisted of naive CD4+ T cells from blood. Receptor source: a woman aged 18-30 years in good health. The conserved cysteine and the conserved F or W are not part of the CDR3 here. Fields, in order: clone size, J gene, V gene, CDR3 protein. Clone size appears in some rows only: once, few, many, or a class for an expanded clone.

NA | TRBJ2-2 | TRBV5-1 | ASSLGHLTGELF
few | TRBJ1-6 | TRBV11-3 | ASSLVRNSPLH
few | TRBJ2-7 | TRBV6-1 | ASSEQTSSYEQY
NA | TRBJ2-3 | TRBV6-1 | ASNRDTNTDTQY
few | TRBJ2-1 | TRBV30 | AWGTKMSSGNYNEQF
NA | TRBJ2-5 | TRBV5-1 | ASSLSGTEETQY
few | TRBJ2-1 | TRBV30 | AWSWSPASGFYNEQF
few | TRBJ2-1 | TRBV7-8 | ASSRGRTSSYNEQF
few | TRBJ2-7 | TRBV20-1 | SARGTKEQY
NA | TRBJ1-2 | TRBV5-1 | ASSLGGTHYGYT
NA | TRBJ2-2 | TRBV5-1 | ASRVWTANTGELF
NA | TRBJ2-4 | TRBV2 | ASSAESIDIQY
NA | TRBJ2-6 | TRBV4-1 | ASSLLAGSGANVLT
NA | TRBJ2-5 | TRBV7-2 | ASSFGIKETQY
NA | TRBJ2-7 | TRBV7-2 | ASSSTLHEQY
NA | TRBJ1-6 | TRBV6-1 | ASSDWTSSPLH
NA | TRBJ2-1 | TRBV4-1 | ASSQVQGRDNEQF
few | TRBJ2-3 | TRBV7-9 | ASSSLTGRGTDTQY
NA | TRBJ2-5 | TRBV5-1 | ASSLGREETQY
few | TRBJ2-7 | TRBV7-9 | AVGEPYEQY
NA | TRBJ2-3 | TRBV11-2 | ASSLRDAKYTDTQY
NA | TRBJ2-1 | TRBV28 | ASSHKLAVTSYNEQF